This T cell receptor beta chain was obtained from a study of T cell changes during pregnancy in multiple sclerosis. The assay was immunoSEQ multiplex PCR, and TCRdb's table has in-frame clones only and misses some. The data contain fewer than 60,000 clones, about 90% of them singletons. This clone was detected a few times. Germline lookup yields CDR1 LNHNV and CDR2 YYDKDF (reference sequence). The CDR3 loop spans 14 amino acids. V was pared by 1 base and J by 2 bases, with 7 bases between. The sequence came from a female donor in good health, enrolled as a control in a pregnancy study. The starting material was peripheral blood, obtained in the third trimester of pregnancy. The rearrangement joins TRBV15 to TRBJ2-3; D uncertain. Written as DNA, the CDR3 is TGTGCCACCAGCAGAGGCGAGAACACAGATACGCAGTATTTT. This translates into CATSRGENTDTQYF.